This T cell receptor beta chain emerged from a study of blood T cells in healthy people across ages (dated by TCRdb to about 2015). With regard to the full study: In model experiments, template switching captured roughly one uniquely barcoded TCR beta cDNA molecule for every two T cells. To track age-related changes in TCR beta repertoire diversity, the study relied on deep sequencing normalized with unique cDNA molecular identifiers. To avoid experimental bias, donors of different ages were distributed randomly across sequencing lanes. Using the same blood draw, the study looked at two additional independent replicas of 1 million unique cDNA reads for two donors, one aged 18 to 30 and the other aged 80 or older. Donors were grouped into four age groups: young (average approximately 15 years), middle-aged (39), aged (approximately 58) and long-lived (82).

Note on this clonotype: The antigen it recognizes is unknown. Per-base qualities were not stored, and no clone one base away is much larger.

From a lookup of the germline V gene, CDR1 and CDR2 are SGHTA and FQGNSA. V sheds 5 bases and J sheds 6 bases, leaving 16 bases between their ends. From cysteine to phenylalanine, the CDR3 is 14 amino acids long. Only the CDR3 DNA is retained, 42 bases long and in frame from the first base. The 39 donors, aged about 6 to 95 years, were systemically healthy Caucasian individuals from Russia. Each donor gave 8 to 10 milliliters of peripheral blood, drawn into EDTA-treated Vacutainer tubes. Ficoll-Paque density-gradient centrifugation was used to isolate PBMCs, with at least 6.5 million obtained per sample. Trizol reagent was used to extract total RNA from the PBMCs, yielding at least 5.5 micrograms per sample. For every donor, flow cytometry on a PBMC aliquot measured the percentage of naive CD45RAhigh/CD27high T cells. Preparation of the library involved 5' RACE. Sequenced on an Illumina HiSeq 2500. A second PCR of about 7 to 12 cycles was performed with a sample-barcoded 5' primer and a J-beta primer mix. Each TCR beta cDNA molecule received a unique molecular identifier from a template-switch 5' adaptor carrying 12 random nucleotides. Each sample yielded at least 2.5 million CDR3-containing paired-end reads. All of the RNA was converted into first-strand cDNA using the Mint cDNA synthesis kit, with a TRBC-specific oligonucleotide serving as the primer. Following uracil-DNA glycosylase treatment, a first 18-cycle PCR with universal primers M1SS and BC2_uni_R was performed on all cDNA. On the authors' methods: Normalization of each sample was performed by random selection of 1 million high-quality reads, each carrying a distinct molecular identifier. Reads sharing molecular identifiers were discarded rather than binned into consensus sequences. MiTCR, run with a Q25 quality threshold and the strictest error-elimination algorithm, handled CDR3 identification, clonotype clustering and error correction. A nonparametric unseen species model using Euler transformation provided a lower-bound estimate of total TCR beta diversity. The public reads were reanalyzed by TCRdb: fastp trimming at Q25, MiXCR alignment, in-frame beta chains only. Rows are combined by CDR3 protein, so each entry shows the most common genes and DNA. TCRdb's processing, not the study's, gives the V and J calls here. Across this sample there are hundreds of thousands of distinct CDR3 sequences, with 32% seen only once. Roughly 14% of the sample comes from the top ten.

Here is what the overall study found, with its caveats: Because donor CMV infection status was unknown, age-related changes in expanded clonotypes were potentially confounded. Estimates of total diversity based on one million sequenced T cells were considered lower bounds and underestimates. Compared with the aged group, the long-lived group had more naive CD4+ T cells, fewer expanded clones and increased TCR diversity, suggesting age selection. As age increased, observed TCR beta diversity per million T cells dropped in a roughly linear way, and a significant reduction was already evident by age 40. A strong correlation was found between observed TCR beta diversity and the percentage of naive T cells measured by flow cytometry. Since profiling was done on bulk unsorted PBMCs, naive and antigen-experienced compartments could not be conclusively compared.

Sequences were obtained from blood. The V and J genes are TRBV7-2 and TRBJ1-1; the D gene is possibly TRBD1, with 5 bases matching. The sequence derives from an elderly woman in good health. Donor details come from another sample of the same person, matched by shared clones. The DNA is TGTGCCAGCAGCCCAACCGTCCGGGGGGCTGAAGCTTTCTTT. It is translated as CASSPTVRGAEAFF. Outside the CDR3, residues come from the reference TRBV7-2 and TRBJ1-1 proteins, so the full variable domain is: GAGVSQSPSNKVTEKGKDVELRCDPISGHTALYWYRQSLGQGLEFLIYFQGNSAPDKSGLPSDRFSAERTGGSVSTLTIQRTQQEDSAVYLCASSPTVRGAEAFFGQGTRLTVV.